These 24 T cell receptor beta chains originate from one sample sequenced in a study of liver allograft versus peripheral blood T cells. Study-wide background: Blood and transplanted-liver T cell receptor repertoires from recipients were compared.

One entry per CDR3 protein results from TCRdb running MiXCR on the reads. The sample includes around 10,000 distinct CDR3 sequences, approximately 19% seen only once; the top ten take 1.7%. Receptors originate from a human patient who had a liver transplant. Some T cells may be supplied by the graft donor.

At least ten counts were recorded for this clonotype. V and J are TRBV19 and TRBJ2-4, with D possibly being TRBD1 (6 bases). Trimming removed 1 base from V and 4 bases from J, with 8 bases in between. Germline CDR1 LNHDA, CDR2 SQIVND (reference sequence). This CDR3 is 14 amino acids long. The CDR3 is CASSIVTGKNIQYF. The CDR3 region has the DNA TGTGCCAGTAGTATAGTCACAGGGAAAAACATTCAGTACTTC.

J is TRBJ1-2 and V is TRBV10-2, with TRBD1 matching over 9 bases. CDR3 length: 14 residues. Germline loops: CDR1 WSHSY, CDR2 SAAADI. Germline trimming cut 7 bases from V and 6 bases from J; bases unmatched to any gene: 9. CDR3 DNA sequence: TGCGCCAGCACCCCCGCCGGGACAGGGAATGGCTACACCTTC. It yields the protein CASTPAGTGNGYTF.

This clonotype is termed medium-sized. This chain uses TRBV28 with TRBJ1-1; D unresolved. V was cut by 3 bases and J by 2 bases, with 19 bases left in between. The length of the CDR3 is 17 residues. From germline, CDR1 is MDHEN and CDR2 SYDVKM. CDR3 protein: CASSFYHLQALNTEAFF. The CDR3 DNA sequence: TGTGCCAGCAGTTTCTACCACCTTCAAGCCCTCAACACTGAAGCTTTCTTT.

Relative to its sample, this clonotype is medium-sized. The CDR3 region has the DNA TGTGCCAGCAGCGCACCGGGACAGACGAACACTGAAGCTTTCTTT. The encoded protein is CASSAPGQTNTEAFF. The rearrangement joins TRBV7-9 to TRBJ1-1; 7 bases align to TRBD1. The V and J ends lost 5 bases and 1 base, in that order; junction bases with no gene match: 7. This CDR3 contains 15 residues. Germline V gene lookup returns CDR1 SEHNR and CDR2 FQNEAQ (reference sequence).

The chain links TRBV20-1 to TRBJ2-5; D unclear. Trimming left V 3 bases short and J 5 bases short, with 10 bases between. Germline-derived CDR1 and CDR2 are DFQATT and SNEGSKA (reference sequence). The CDR3 is 12 amino acids. In DNA, the CDR3 is TGCAGTGCTAGTTTTGCGTGGGAGACCCAGTACTTC. Translation: CSASFAWETQYF.

By sample fraction, this clonotype is medium-sized. The chain links TRBV27 to TRBJ1-2; D remains ambiguous. Deletions cut 6 bases from V and 2 bases from J, with 19 bases between. The CDR3 runs to 16 residues. The germline V gene has CDR1 MNHEY and CDR2 SMNVEV (reference sequence). Written as DNA, the CDR3 is TGTGCCAGCAGCCTTGACTGGTCTACTACCAACTATGGCTACACCTTC. Its protein product is CASSLDWSTTNYGYTF.

This chain uses TRBV5-6 with TRBJ2-3; TRBD1 matches at 9 bases. Germline values: CDR1 SGHDT, CDR2 YYEEEE. This CDR3 has 15 amino acids. V lost 1 base, J lost 5 bases, and 5 bases stayed unmatched. CDR3 DNA: TGTGCCAGCAGCTTGCCGGGACAGGGAGGAGATACGCAGTATTTT. Protein sequence: CASSLPGQGGDTQYF.

This chain uses TRBV10-1 with TRBJ2-5; no firm D call. CDR1 and CDR2 from the germline V gene are WNHNN and SYGVQD (reference sequence). V was shortened by 2 bases and J by 0 bases, with 7 bases between the two germline ends. CDR3 size: 14 residues. The CDR3 sequence is CASSEADHQETQYF. CDR3 coding DNA: TGCGCCAGCAGTGAGGCGGACCACCAAGAGACCCAGTACTTC.

This clonotype is categorized as medium-sized. The chain combines TRBV6-1 with TRBJ1-5, with D perhaps matching TRBD1 (6 bases). The germline gives CDR1 MNHNS, CDR2 SASEGT. The CDR3 consists of 15 residues. V lost 6 bases and J 6 bases, leaving 18 bases between the germline ends. CDR3 region: CASRRGQTVIQPQHF. CDR3 DNA sequence: TGTGCCAGCAGACGAGGACAGACGGTGATTCAGCCCCAGCATTTT.

The rearrangement joins TRBV27 to TRBJ1-3; 9 positions match TRBD1. The CDR3 sequence is 15 residues long. CDR1 MNHEY and CDR2 SMNVEV come from the germline V gene (reference sequence). V lost 5 bases and J lost 4; bases outside the gene matches: 6. The CDR3 is CASSQRTGVGNTIYF. The CDR3 DNA sequence: TGTGCCAGCAGTCAACGGACAGGGGTCGGAAACACCATATATTTT.

In this sample, this clonotype turned up many times. This chain joins TRBV19 and TRBJ2-5, with TRBD2 matching over 12 bases. The CDR3 sequence is 19 residues long. V lost 8 bases, J lost 0 bases, and 16 bases stayed unmatched. The germline CDR1 and CDR2 sequences are LNHDA and SQIVND (reference sequence). The CDR3 sequence: CASRQGLAGGTHHQETQYF. Written as DNA, the CDR3 is TGTGCCAGTCGCCAGGGGCTAGCGGGAGGGACCCACCACCAAGAGACCCAGTACTTC.

This clonotype was recorded at least ten times. The chain recombines TRBV6-5 with TRBJ2-7; 9 bases fit TRBD1. Germline assignment: CDR1 MNHEY and CDR2 SVGAGI. With 2 bases clipped from V and 6 bases from J, the junction kept 5 bases outside the gene matches. CDR3 size: 14 residues. The CDR3 bases are TGTGCCAGCAGTTACCCGGGACAGGGACGCGAGCAGTACTTC. Translated, it gives CASSYPGQGREQYF.

The gene calls are TRBV7-9 and TRBJ1-3, with 7 bases fitting TRBD1. Trimming removed 0 bases from V and 1 base from J; junction bases left unmatched: 9. This CDR3 is 18 amino acids long. Germline CDR1 reads SEHNR; CDR2 reads FQNEAQ (reference sequence). This CDR3 reads CASSLAPGGRVSGNTIYF. For the CDR3, the DNA is TGTGCCAGCAGCTTAGCGCCAGGGGGTCGAGTTTCTGGAAACACCATATATTTT.

This clonotype is medium-sized in the sample. This chain uses TRBV10-3 with TRBJ1-1, with unresolved D. The CDR3 loop spans 12 amino acids. Germline lookup yields CDR1 ENHRY and CDR2 SYGVKD. V was cut by 3 bases and J by 1 base, with 3 bases left in between. The CDR3 sequence is CAISDKNTEAFF. The CDR3 DNA is TGTGCCATCAGTGACAAGAACACTGAAGCTTTCTTT.

The genes are TRBV24-1 and TRBJ2-7, with D possibly matching TRBD1 (5 bases). The CDR3 consists of 11 residues. V lost 6 bases, J lost 4 bases, and 6 bases lay in between. The germline V gene encodes CDR1 KGHDR and CDR2 SFDVKD. The DNA for the CDR3 is TGTGCCACCAGTCAGGGTTACGAGCAGTACTTC. This encodes CATSQGYEQYF.

V is TRBV20-1 and J is TRBJ1-5, with D maybe TRBD1 (6 bases). The ends were cut back, 0 bases at V and 1 base at J, with 10 bases in the middle. The CDR3 is made up of 15 amino acids. CDR1 and CDR2 (germline): DFQATT, SNEGSKA (reference sequence). CDR3 nucleotides: TGCAGTGCTAGAGAGGGGGGGGCGAGCAATCAGCCCCAGCATTTT. As protein: CSAREGGASNQPQHF.

This chain connects TRBV6-5 to TRBJ2-7, with 8 positions matching TRBD1. The germline CDR1 and CDR2 sequences are MNHEY and SVGAGI. J was trimmed by 7 bases and V by 2 bases; bases with no gene match: 10. This CDR3 comprises 15 residues. The CDR3 DNA reads as TGTGCCAGCAGTTACCACGACAGGGGTAACGTGGAGCAGTACTTC. The encoded protein is CASSYHDRGNVEQYF.

The rearrangement joins TRBV5-1 to TRBJ1-1; D may be TRBD1 (6 bases). Trimming left V 0 bases short and J 1 base short, with 7 bases between. The germline V gene encodes CDR1 SGHRS and CDR2 YFSETQ. The CDR3 consists of 14 residues. This CDR3 is CASSLGTANTEAFF. The DNA of the CDR3 is TGCGCCAGCAGCTTGGGGACAGCGAACACTGAAGCTTTCTTT.

This chain links TRBV29-1 with TRBJ1-1; D is possibly TRBD1 (5 bases). CDR3 length: 13 residues. Between the trimmed V and J ends, which lost 4 bases and 3 bases, there was a span of 12 bases. CDR1 is SQVTM and CDR2 is ANQGSEA in the germline V gene. The CDR3 region has the DNA TGCAGCGTTGGGGGGAATGAGGACACTGAAGCTTTCTTT. This sequence encodes CSVGGNEDTEAFF.

The gene calls are TRBV14 and TRBJ1-4; D gene uncertain. CDR1 SGHDN and CDR2 FVKESK come from the germline V gene. This CDR3 has 14 amino acids. V was trimmed by 6 bases and J by 0 bases, leaving 8 bases between them. CDR3 nucleotides: TGTGCCAGCAGTCGGGTTGCAACTAATGAAAAACTGTTTTTT. Amino acid sequence: CASSRVATNEKLFF.

This clonotype has a handful of counts. The chain couples TRBV28 to TRBJ2-5; the D gene is possibly TRBD2 (5 bases). Germline CDR1 and CDR2: MDHEN and SYDVKM. V was pared by 3 bases and J by 3 bases, with 11 bases between. There are 14 residues in the CDR3. CDR3 region: CASSFGVGKETQYF. The CDR3 nucleotides read TGTGCCAGCAGTTTTGGGGTCGGGAAAGAGACCCAGTACTTC. The full variable domain, with the rest looked up from reference TRBV28 and TRBJ2-5, is DVKVTQSSRYLVKRTGEKVFLECVQDMDHENMFWYRQDPGLGLRLIYFSYDVKMKEKGDIPEGYSVSREKKERFSLILESASTNQTSMYLCASSFGVGKETQYFGPGTRLLVL.

V is TRBV5-5 and J is TRBJ2-1; 9 positions agree with TRBD1. This CDR3 comprises 14 residues. V trimming: 4 bases; J trimming: 7 bases; junction bases outside the gene matches: 6. In germline, CDR1 is SGHKS, CDR2 YYEKEE (reference sequence). This chain's CDR3 is CASSRGQGRNEQFF. The CDR3 DNA is TGTGCCAGCAGCCGCGGACAGGGGAGGAATGAGCAGTTCTTC.

This chain links TRBV28 with TRBJ2-2; perhaps TRBD1 as D (6 bases). Deletions cut 10 bases from V and 2 bases from J, with 11 bases between. This CDR3 spans 13 amino acids. CDR1 is MDHEN, CDR2 SYDVKM, per germline. The DNA for the CDR3 is TGTGCCACTCGGGACATAAACACCGGGGAGCTGTTTTTT. Translated: CATRDINTGELFF.

A remark on this clonotype: This could be a read error, since a much larger clone is one nucleotide away. This sequence joins TRBV19 and TRBJ2-7; D is unresolved. Germline V gene data show CDR1 as LNHDA and CDR2 as SQIVND (reference sequence). This CDR3 comprises 16 residues. The CDR3 coding sequence is TGTGCCAGGAGTATGATGCCGACAAGGCCAACCTACGAGCAGTACTTC. Translated, it gives CARSMMPTRPTYEQYF.